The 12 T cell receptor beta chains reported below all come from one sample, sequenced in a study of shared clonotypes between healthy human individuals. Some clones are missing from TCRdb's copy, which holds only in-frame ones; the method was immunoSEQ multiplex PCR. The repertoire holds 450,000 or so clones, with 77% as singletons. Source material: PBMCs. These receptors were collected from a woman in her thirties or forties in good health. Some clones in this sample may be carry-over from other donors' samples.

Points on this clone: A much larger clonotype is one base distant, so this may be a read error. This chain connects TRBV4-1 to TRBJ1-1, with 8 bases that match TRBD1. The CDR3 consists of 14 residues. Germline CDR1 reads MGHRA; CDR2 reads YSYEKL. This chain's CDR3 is CASGQVDRGTEAFF. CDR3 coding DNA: TGCGCCAGCGGCCAAGTTGACAGGGGCACTGAAGCTTTCTTT.

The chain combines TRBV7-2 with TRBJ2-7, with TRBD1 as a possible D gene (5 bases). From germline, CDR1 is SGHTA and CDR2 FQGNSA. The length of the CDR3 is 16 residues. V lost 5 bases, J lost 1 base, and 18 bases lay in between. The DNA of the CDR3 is TGTGCCAGCAGCCGTAGGGGCGGTGGATCATCCTACGAGCAGTACTTC. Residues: CASSRRGGGSSYEQYF.

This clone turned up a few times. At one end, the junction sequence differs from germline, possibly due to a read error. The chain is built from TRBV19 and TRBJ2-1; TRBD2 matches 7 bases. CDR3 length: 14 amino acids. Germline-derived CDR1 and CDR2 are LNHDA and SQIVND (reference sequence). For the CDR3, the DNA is TGTGCCAGTAGTCCGCCTCTAGCGGATCATGAACAGTTCTTC. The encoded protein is CASSPPLADHEQFF.

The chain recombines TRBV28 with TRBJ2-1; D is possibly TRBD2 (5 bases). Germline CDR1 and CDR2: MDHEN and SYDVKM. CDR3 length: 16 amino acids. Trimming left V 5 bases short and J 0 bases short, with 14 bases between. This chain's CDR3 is CASSRRMGSSYNEQFF. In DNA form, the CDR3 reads TGTGCCAGCAGTCGGCGGATGGGGAGCTCCTACAATGAGCAGTTCTTC.

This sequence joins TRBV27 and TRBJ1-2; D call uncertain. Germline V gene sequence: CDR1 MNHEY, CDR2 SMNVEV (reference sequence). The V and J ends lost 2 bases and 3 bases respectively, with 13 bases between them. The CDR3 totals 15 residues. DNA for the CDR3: TGTGCCAGCAGTTTACGATTCGGTTACGACTATGGCTACACCTTC. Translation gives CASSLRFGYDYGYTF.

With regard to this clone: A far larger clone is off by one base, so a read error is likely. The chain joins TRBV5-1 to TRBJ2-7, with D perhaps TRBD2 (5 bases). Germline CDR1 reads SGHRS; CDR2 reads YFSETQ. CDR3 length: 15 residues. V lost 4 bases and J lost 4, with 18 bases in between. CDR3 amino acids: CASSPRSDGVYEQYF. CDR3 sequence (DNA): TGCGCCAGCAGCCCCAGATCCGACGGGGTATACGAGCAGTACTTC.

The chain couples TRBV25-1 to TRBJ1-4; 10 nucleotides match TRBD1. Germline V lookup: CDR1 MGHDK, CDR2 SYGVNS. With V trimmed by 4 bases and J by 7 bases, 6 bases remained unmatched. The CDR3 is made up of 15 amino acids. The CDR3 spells CASSVGTGEIEKLFF. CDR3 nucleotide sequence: TGTGCCAGCAGTGTAGGGACAGGGGAGATTGAAAAACTGTTTTTT.

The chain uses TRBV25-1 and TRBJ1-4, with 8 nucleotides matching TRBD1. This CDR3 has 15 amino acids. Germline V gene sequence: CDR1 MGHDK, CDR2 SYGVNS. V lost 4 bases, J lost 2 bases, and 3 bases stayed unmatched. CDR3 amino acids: CASSARQGTNEKLFF. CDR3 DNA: TGTGCCAGCAGTGCGCGACAGGGGACTAATGAAAAACTGTTTTTT.

The CDR3 DNA reads as TGTGCCAGCAGTGAGAGACAGGGCTCCTACGAAAAACTGTTTTTT. Its protein is CASSERQGSYEKLFF. The genes are TRBV6-6 and TRBJ1-4; 7 nucleotides match TRBD1. V shed 5 bases, J shed 8 bases, and the junction held 11 bases outside the gene matches. From germline, CDR1 is MNHNY and CDR2 SVGAGI (reference sequence). The CDR3 totals 15 residues.

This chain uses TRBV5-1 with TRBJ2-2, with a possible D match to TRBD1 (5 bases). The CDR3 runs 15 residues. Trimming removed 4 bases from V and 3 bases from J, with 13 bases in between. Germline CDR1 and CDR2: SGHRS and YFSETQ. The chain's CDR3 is CASSVDTWDTGELFF. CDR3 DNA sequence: TGCGCCAGCAGCGTGGACACTTGGGACACCGGGGAGCTGTTTTTT.

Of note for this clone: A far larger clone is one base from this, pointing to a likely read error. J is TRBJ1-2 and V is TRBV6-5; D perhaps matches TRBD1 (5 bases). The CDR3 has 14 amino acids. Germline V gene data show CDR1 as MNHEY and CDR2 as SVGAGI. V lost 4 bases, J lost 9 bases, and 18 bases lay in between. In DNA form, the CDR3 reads TGTGCCAGCAGTTCCCCAGGGCAGTGGTATAGCTACACCTTC. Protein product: CASSSPGQWYSYTF.

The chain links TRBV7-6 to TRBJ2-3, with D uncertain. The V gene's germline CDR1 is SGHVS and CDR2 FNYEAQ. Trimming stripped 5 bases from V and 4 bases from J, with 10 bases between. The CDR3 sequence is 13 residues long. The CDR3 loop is CASSPTRADTQYF. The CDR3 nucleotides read TGTGCCAGCAGCCCCACCCGGGCAGATACGCAGTATTTT.